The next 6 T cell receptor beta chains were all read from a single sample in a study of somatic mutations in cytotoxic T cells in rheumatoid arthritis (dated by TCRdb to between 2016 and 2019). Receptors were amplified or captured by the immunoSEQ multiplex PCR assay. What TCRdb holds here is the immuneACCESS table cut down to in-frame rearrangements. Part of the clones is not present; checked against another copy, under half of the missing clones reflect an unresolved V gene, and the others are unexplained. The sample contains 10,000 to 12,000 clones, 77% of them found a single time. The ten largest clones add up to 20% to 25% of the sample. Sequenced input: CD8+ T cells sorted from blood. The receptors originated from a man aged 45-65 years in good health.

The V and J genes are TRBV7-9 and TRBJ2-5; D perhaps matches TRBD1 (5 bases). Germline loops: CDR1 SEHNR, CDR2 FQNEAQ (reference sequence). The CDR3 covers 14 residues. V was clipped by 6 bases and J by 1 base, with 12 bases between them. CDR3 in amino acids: CASSLQETQETQYF. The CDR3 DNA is TGTGCCAGCAGTCTACAGGAGACCCAAGAGACCCAGTACTTC.

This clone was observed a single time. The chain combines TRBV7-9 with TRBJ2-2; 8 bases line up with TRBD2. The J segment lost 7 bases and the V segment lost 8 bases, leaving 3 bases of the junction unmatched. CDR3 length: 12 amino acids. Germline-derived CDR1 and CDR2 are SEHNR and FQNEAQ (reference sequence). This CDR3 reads CASSAGGGELFF. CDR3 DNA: TGTGCCAGCTCGGCGGGGGGCGGGGAGCTGTTTTTT.

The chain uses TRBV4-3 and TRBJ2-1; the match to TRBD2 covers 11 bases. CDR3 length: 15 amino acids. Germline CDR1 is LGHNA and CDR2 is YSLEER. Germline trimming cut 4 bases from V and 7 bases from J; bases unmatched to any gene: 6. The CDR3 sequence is CASSRVAGGGNEQFF. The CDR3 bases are TGCGCCAGCAGCCGCGTAGCGGGAGGGGGAAATGAGCAGTTCTTC.

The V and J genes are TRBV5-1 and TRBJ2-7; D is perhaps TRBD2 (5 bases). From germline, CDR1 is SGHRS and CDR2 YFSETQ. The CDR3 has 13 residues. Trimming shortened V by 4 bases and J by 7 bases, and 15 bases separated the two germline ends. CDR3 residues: CASSPYPSGEQYF. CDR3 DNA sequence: TGCGCCAGCAGCCCCTACCCTTCGGGGGAGCAGTACTTC. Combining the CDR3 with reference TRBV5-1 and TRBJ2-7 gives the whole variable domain KAGVTQTPRYLIKTRGQQVTLSCSPISGHRSVSWYQQTPGQGLQFLFEYFSETQRNKGNFPGRFSGRQFSNSRSEMNVSTLELGDSALYLCASSPYPSGEQYFGPGTRLTVT.

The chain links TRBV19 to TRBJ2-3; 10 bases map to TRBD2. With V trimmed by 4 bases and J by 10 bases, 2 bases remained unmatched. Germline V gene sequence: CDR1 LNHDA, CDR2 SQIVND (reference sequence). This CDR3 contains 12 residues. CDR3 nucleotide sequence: TGTGCCAGTAGTACTAGCGGGGGTTCGCAGTATTTT. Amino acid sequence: CASSTSGGSQYF.

The CDR3: CASSHLEGVMGETQYF. DNA of the CDR3: TGTGCCAGTAGTCACCTGGAGGGCGTTATGGGAGAGACCCAGTACTTC. The V call is TRBV19, the J call TRBJ2-5, with D perhaps TRBD2 (6 bases). There are 16 residues in the CDR3. The germline V gene has CDR1 LNHDA and CDR2 SQIVND (reference sequence). Trimming pared 5 bases from V and 4 bases from J, leaving 20 bases between.